This T cell receptor beta chain comes out of a study of tumor and adjacent non-tumor tissue in lung cancer (dated by TCRdb to between 2017 and 2018). For the wider study: The cohort included about eleven adenocarcinoma, a couple of squamous cell carcinoma and 1 small cell lung cancer patients. Bulk TCRbeta repertoires were compared between lung tumor tissue and matched distant non-tumor lung tissue obtained from 15 lung cancer patients. For each patient, one tumor sample and one normal lung sample were taken, giving thirty paired specimens that underwent TCRbeta CDR3 sequencing. The roughly 15 enrolled patients, of whom some 10 were men and 5 were women, were aged about 30 to 80 years and were diagnosed with TNM stage I to III disease. A total of fewer than 150 million productive TCRbeta reads were generated by sequencing, corresponding to an average of about 4 million reads per sample. Results the study describes overall, beyond this receptor: In normal lung, the top 100 clones accounted for a significantly larger cumulative share of the repertoire than in tumor tissue. With only roughly 14 patients in the cohort, the authors noted that larger samples and more detailed clinical data are needed. Neither the sequencing platform nor unique molecular identifiers are named or mentioned anywhere in the methods. Tumor tissue showed significantly higher TCR diversity (inverse Simpson) than normal lung tissue, at 431.37 vs 166.20 (P = 0.0075, Mann-Whitney U test). Significantly higher TCR diversity was found in younger patients, and higher tumor TCR diversity was associated with shorter overall and disease-free survival. Peripheral blood was not sequenced, so blood TCRbeta repertoires in these lung cancer patients were not examined.

CDR1 SGHRS and CDR2 YFSETQ are derived from the germline V gene. From the cysteine up to the phenylalanine, the CDR3 has a length of 17 residues. Only the CDR3 region is kept as DNA, spanning 51 bases read in frame from base 1. Between the V and J ends, shortened by 4 bases and 0 bases respectively, the junction contains 18 bases. The library was produced with multiplex PCR. Sequencing was performed on an Illumina HiSeq 2500. TCRbeta libraries were built by three rounds of nested PCR using primers (Table S4), following protocols modified from ARM-PCR. Before sequencing, PCR products in the 200-500 bp range were cut out of the gel and cleaned up using the QIAquick gel extraction kit. Under the source paper's analysis protocol: Trimmomatic was used to clean the reads, FLASH merged the cleaned reads into complete CDR3 sequences, and MiTCR assigned the sequences to V(D)J germline segments. Clonal diversity was calculated as the inverse Simpson's index using VDJtools. In-frame sequences without a premature stop codon were defined as productive reads. TCRdb ran its own pipeline on the public reads, namely fastp trimming at Q25 and MiXCR clone calling, and kept in-frame beta chains. Rows with one shared CDR3 protein collapse into an entry with the most common genes and DNA. For this entry, the V and J calls and clone size follow TCRdb and not the study's own pipeline. The sample table lists some 68,000 distinct CDR3 sequences, under 80% of them with a count of one. The ten largest clones add up to around 43% of the sample.

In this sample, this clonotype turned up a few times. Its antigen remains undetermined. Base-call qualities are not available, and no considerably larger clone is one nucleotide away. RNA was isolated from bulk, unsorted tissue, and RNA quality was assessed with a NanoDrop ND-1000 and an Agilent 2100. Normal lung samples were distant non-tumor tissue taken more than 3 cm from the tumor edge. The donors were newly diagnosed lung cancer patients admitted for thoracic surgery in China from August to November 2014 who had not received prior chemotherapy. The study excluded patients who had received radiotherapy or chemotherapy before or who had another cancer at the same time. Surgical tissue pieces of 1-2 cm3 were preserved in RNAlater solution and stored at -80 °C until use.

Recombination connected TRBV5-1 to TRBJ2-3; the D gene is possibly TRBD1 or TRBD2, each agreeing over 6 bases. The sequence was collected from a man between 60 and 75 years old with non-small cell lung cancer. The specimen was distant non-tumor lung tissue. The DNA sequence is given as TGCGCCAGCAGCCCCGACGTGGGGGGCGGGAGCACAGATACGCAGTATTTT. Its protein reads: CASSPDVGGGSTDTQYF. The CDR3, completed at both ends by the reference TRBV5-1 and TRBJ2-3 genes, gives the full variable domain KAGVTQTPRYLIKTRGQQVTLSCSPISGHRSVSWYQQTPGQGLQFLFEYFSETQRNKGNFPGRFSGRQFSNSRSEMNVSTLELGDSALYLCASSPDVGGGSTDTQYFGPGTRLTVL.